This T cell receptor (beta chain) was observed in a study of blood T cell repertoires in COVID-19. Germline loops: CDR1 GTSNPN, CDR2 SVGIG (reference sequence). There are 15 residues in the CDR3. V trimming: 5 bases; J trimming: 4 bases; junction bases outside the gene matches: 13. Only in-frame clones appear in the TCRdb table, and some are missing; sequencing was by immunoSEQ multiplex PCR. Of 75,000 to 95,000 clones in the sample, under 80% were seen once. This chain links TRBV30 with TRBJ2-7; TRBD2 matches 8 bases. The sample consisted of peripheral blood. The TCR was taken from a man aged 55 to 70 with COVID-19, enrolled during active disease. CDR3 sequence reads: CAWVTGGGRWYEQYF. The CDR3 DNA sequence: TGTGCCTGGGTCACCGGGGGGGGTCGCTGGTACGAGCAGTACTTC.